The rows below give T cell receptor beta chains drawn from one sample of a study of blood T cell repertoires in COVID-19. Assay used: immunoSEQ multiplex PCR; TCRdb lists only in-frame clones, some missing. The sample lists approximately 230,000 clones, roughly 83% seen once, with over 7.5% in the top ten. The sample taken for sequencing was peripheral blood. The receptors originated from a man older than 75 with acute or convalescent COVID-19. CDR3s include the opening cysteine and the closing phenylalanine or tryptophan. A D gene is named only where the DNA matches it firmly. Some rows have no size entry. The others give once, few or many, or a class for an expanded clone.

J gene: TRBJ1-2
D gene: TRBD1
V gene: TRBV7-9
CDR3 length: 11
clone size: -
CDR3 DNA: TGTGCCAGCAGCCCCGACAGGGTAGGCACCTTC
CDR3 protein: CASSPDRVGTF

J gene: TRBJ1-5
D gene: TRBD1
V gene: TRBV4-1
CDR3 length: 16
clone size: -
CDR3 DNA: TGCGCCAGCAGCCAAGATTACGGGACAGCCTATCAGCCCCAGCATTTT
CDR3 protein: CASSQDYGTAYQPQHF

J gene: TRBJ1-4
D gene: -
V gene: TRBV5-8
CDR3 length: 16
clone size: -
CDR3 DNA: TGTGCCAGCAGCCGGGGGACGGTCGCAACTAATGAAAAACTGTTTTTT
CDR3 protein: CASSRGTVATNEKLFF

J gene: TRBJ2-1
D gene: TRBD2
V gene: TRBV2
CDR3 length: 18
clone size: once
CDR3 DNA: TGTGCCAGCAGTGAAACGGCTAGCGGGATTCCTTCCTACAATGAGCAGTTCTTC
CDR3 protein: CASSETASGIPSYNEQFF

J gene: TRBJ2-7
D gene: -
V gene: TRBV18
CDR3 length: 17
clone size: -
CDR3 DNA: TGTGCCAGCTCACCACCGCCCCGGACAAAAGGTATTTACGAGCAGTACTTC
CDR3 protein: CASSPPPRTKGIYEQYF

J gene: TRBJ1-5
D gene: -
V gene: TRBV3-1/TRBV3-2
CDR3 length: 13
clone size: -
CDR3 DNA: TGTGCCAGCAGCCAAACGGTGAATCAGCCCCAGCATTTT
CDR3 protein: CASSQTVNQPQHF

J gene: TRBJ2-3
D gene: -
V gene: TRBV12-3/TRBV12-4
CDR3 length: 12
clone size: -
CDR3 DNA: TGTGCCAGCAGCGGCGGGGTGGGAACGCAGTATTTT
CDR3 protein: CASSGGVGTQYF

J gene: TRBJ1-4
D gene: TRBD1
V gene: TRBV20-1
CDR3 length: 13
clone size: -
CDR3 DNA: TGCAGTGCTAGTGGAGGGGGCAGGGAAAAACTGTTTTTT
CDR3 protein: CSASGGGREKLFF

J gene: TRBJ2-7
D gene: -
V gene: TRBV2
CDR3 length: 13
clone size: -
CDR3 DNA: TGTGCCAGCAGTGAAGGGCGAACCAGGGAGCAGTACTTC
CDR3 protein: CASSEGRTREQYF

J gene: TRBJ1-2
D gene: TRBD1
V gene: TRBV5-1
CDR3 length: 15
clone size: -
CDR3 DNA: TGCGCCAGCAGCTTGGAGGGGACAGGGGCATATGGCTACACCTTC
CDR3 protein: CASSLEGTGAYGYTF

J gene: TRBJ1-2
D gene: -
V gene: TRBV24-1
CDR3 length: 15
clone size: -
CDR3 DNA: TGTGCCACCAGTAGTGGCTTGGCAGCTAACTATGGCTACACCTTC
CDR3 protein: CATSSGLAANYGYTF

J gene: TRBJ2-2
D gene: TRBD1
V gene: TRBV2
CDR3 length: 15
clone size: -
CDR3 DNA: TGTGCCAGCAGCATAGACAGGGGGCGAAGCGGGGAGCTGTTTTTT
CDR3 protein: CASSIDRGRSGELFF

J gene: TRBJ1-2
D gene: TRBD1
V gene: TRBV5-1
CDR3 length: 14
clone size: -
CDR3 DNA: TGCGCCAGCAGCCAGGACAGGGGGGCCTATGGCTACACCTTC
CDR3 protein: CASSQDRGAYGYTF

J gene: TRBJ2-3
D gene: -
V gene: TRBV9
CDR3 length: 16
clone size: -
CDR3 DNA: TGTGCCAGCAGCGTTTTAGCGACAAGTAGCACAGATACGCAGTATTTT
CDR3 protein: CASSVLATSSTDTQYF

J gene: TRBJ2-7
D gene: TRBD2
V gene: TRBV10-2
CDR3 length: 15
clone size: -
CDR3 DNA: TGCGCCAGCAGAGAGCTAGCGGGAGGCCCCTACGAGCAGTACTTC
CDR3 protein: CASRELAGGPYEQYF

J gene: TRBJ1-1
D gene: TRBD1
V gene: TRBV5-5
CDR3 length: 15
clone size: -
CDR3 DNA: TGTGCCAGCAGCTTGGAGGGTCACAGGGGTAGTGAAGCTTTCTTT
CDR3 protein: CASSLEGHRGSEAFF

J gene: TRBJ2-7
D gene: TRBD2
V gene: TRBV6-1
CDR3 length: 15
clone size: -
CDR3 DNA: TGTGCCAGCAGTGAACGGGGGGGAATAGCCTACGAGCAGTACTTC
CDR3 protein: CASSERGGIAYEQYF

J gene: TRBJ2-7
D gene: -
V gene: TRBV24-1
CDR3 length: 14
clone size: few
CDR3 DNA: TGTGCCACCAGTGATCCCCACAGATCCTACGAGCAGTACTTC
CDR3 protein: CATSDPHRSYEQYF

J gene: TRBJ1-5
D gene: TRBD1
V gene: TRBV6-5
CDR3 length: 14
clone size: -
CDR3 DNA: TGTGCCAGCACTAGGACAGGGGGGTGGCAGCCCCAGCATTTT
CDR3 protein: CASTRTGGWQPQHF

J gene: TRBJ2-1
D gene: TRBD2
V gene: TRBV12-5
CDR3 length: 15
clone size: -
CDR3 DNA: TGTGCTAGTGGAGATAGCGGGGTCACCTACAATGAGCAGTTCTTC
CDR3 protein: CASGDSGVTYNEQFF

J gene: TRBJ1-1
D gene: -
V gene: TRBV19
CDR3 length: 12
clone size: -
CDR3 DNA: TGTGCCAGTAGTATTGCACAGGGCAGAGCTTTCTTT
CDR3 protein: CASSIAQGRAFF

J gene: TRBJ1-2
D gene: TRBD1
V gene: TRBV28
CDR3 length: 15
clone size: -
CDR3 DNA: TGTGCCAGCAGACCGGGGGACAGGGTTTATTATGGCTACACCTTC
CDR3 protein: CASRPGDRVYYGYTF

J gene: TRBJ1-1
D gene: -
V gene: TRBV28
CDR3 length: 12
clone size: once
CDR3 DNA: TGTGCCAGCAGTTTAAGGGACACCGAAGCTTTCTTT
CDR3 protein: CASSLRDTEAFF

J gene: TRBJ1-2
D gene: -
V gene: TRBV10-3
CDR3 length: 17
clone size: -
CDR3 DNA: TGTGCCATCTCTTCTGGGGTAGGGGCCCTTTCCAACTATGGCTACACCTTC
CDR3 protein: CAISSGVGALSNYGYTF

J gene: TRBJ2-7
D gene: -
V gene: TRBV12-3/TRBV12-4
CDR3 length: 13
clone size: -
CDR3 DNA: TGTGCCAGCAGCCTTACAGGTCCCTACGAGCAGTACTTC
CDR3 protein: CASSLTGPYEQYF